This T cell receptor (beta chain) stems from a study of T cells in localized non-small cell lung cancer (dated by TCRdb to about 2020). Background on the whole study: The study analyzed T cell repertoires of a few hundred early-stage NSCLC patients, comparing tumors and uninvolved tumor-adjacent lungs. NSCLC patients had a mean age of around 66 years, and about 140 were male and more than 90 female. The cohort was made up of approximately 250 treatment-naive NSCLC patients whose localized lung tumors had been resected. General findings and caveats noted by the study authors: Longer overall survival was associated with higher blood T cell density, whereas shorter survival was associated with higher adjacent-lung clonality. Of the top 100 tumor clones, a median of approximately 60 were detected in paired uninvolved adjacent lung; some 28 were also among that lung's top 100. Uninvolved tumor-adjacent lung showed the highest T cell clonality, higher than tumor, which suggests more focused antigenic responses in the uninvolved tumor-adjacent lung. Because multi-region sequencing of the tumors was not done, intratumor heterogeneity could not be ruled out. Because of the exploratory design, TCR variables were selected using unadjusted p-values without false-discovery rate correction.

At diagnosis, peripheral blood, uninvolved tumor-adjacent lung and tumor were collected and were preserved as a mix of fresh-frozen and FFPE material. For TCR repertoire profiling, blood samples were analyzed as peripheral blood mononuclear cells. TCR beta CDR3 regions were sequenced from DNA using the immunoSEQ Assay. Per the authors' processing: T cell density was computed as TCR beta template counts normalized to usable DNA estimated by amplifying housekeeping genes. Richness was estimated using the preseqR package, with extrapolation to 400,000 templates for PBMC samples and to 120,000 templates for tissue samples. Clonality was defined by subtracting Pielou's evenness from one. Differential abundance testing on productive amino-acid clonotypes, with a minimum total count of 5 and an alpha of 0.1, was used to identify tissue-enriched TCRs. The Jaccard Index and the Morisita Overlap Index were used to quantify repertoire overlap between compartments. GLIPH grouped TCR beta CDR3s together with public tetramer-defined viral CDR3s, and a viral motif had to include at least three viral sequences and also show V-gene enrichment. Sourced from immuneACCESS, this table was stored by TCRdb with only in-frame sequences that have V and J called. A share of the clones is absent; for the studies checked, an unresolved V gene accounts for under half, and the remainder has no known explanation. Clone size and V and J calls were adopted from that table, with D and trimming inferred from the DNA. The table for this sample lists roughly 30,000 clones; roughly nine tenths of them were counted only once. The top ten constitute approximately 5% of the sample.

Measured from the cysteine to the phenylalanine, the CDR3 is 15 residues long. Only the CDR3 part of the read is kept: 45 bases, read in frame from the first base. The germline V gene encodes CDR1 MDHEN and CDR2 SYDVKM. V is reduced by 8 bases and J by 3 bases, leaving a spacing of 16 bases between them. Comments on this clone: The target of this receptor is not known. Base qualities are missing; no much larger clone stands one base away.

The source material was PBMCs, sampled before any cancer treatment. This TCR was sampled from a man aged 40-75 years with stage II lung adenocarcinoma. The chain is assembled from TRBV28 and TRBJ2-2; perhaps TRBD2 is the D gene, with 6 bases matching. The sequenced DNA: TGTGCCAGCCGGAGGGCCCACTGGGACACCGGGGAGCTGTTTTTT. The resulting protein is CASRRAHWDTGELFF.